The 30 T cell receptor beta chains listed next were all sequenced from one sample in a study of blood T cell repertoires in COVID-19. The data were produced by immunoSEQ multiplex PCR, yet TCRdb's version contains in-frame clones alone and is incomplete. The table shows fewer than 500,000 clones, with around 89% occurring only once. Sequences were obtained from PBMCs or T cells enriched from blood (not recorded which). The origin of the receptors is a woman aged 25-40 years with acute COVID-19.

This chain joins TRBV7-2 and TRBJ2-1; the match to TRBD2 covers 7 bases. Germline trimming cut 10 bases from V and 4 bases from J; bases unmatched to any gene: 13. This CDR3 spans 15 amino acids. Germline V lookup: CDR1 SGHTA, CDR2 FQGNSA. The CDR3 reads CAIGEGRPLYNEQFF. CDR3 in DNA: TGTGCCATCGGGGAGGGCCGTCCTCTATACAATGAGCAGTTCTTC. The whole variable domain, filled in from reference TRBV7-2 and TRBJ2-1, reads GAGVSQSPSNKVTEKGKDVELRCDPISGHTALYWYRQSLGQGLEFLIYFQGNSAPDKSGLPSDRFSAERTGGSVSTLTIQRTQQEDSAVYLCAIGEGRPLYNEQFFGPGTRLTVL.

J is TRBJ2-3 and V is TRBV6-1, with TRBD2 identical over 7 bases. V lost 2 bases, J lost 2 bases, and 7 bases stayed unmatched. Germline loops: CDR1 MNHNS, CDR2 SASEGT. This CDR3 contains 16 residues. The CDR3 protein is CASSERASGYTDTQYF. Here the CDR3 DNA reads TGTGCCAGCAGTGAAAGGGCTAGCGGCTACACAGATACGCAGTATTTT.

The chain employs TRBV27 and TRBJ1-2; 7 nucleotides align to TRBD1. This CDR3 contains 13 residues. Unmatched junction bases numbered 7, after V lost 6 bases and J lost 6 bases. Germline CDR1 is MNHEY and CDR2 is SMNVEV (reference sequence). CDR3 sequence reads: CASSLRGYHGYTF. CDR3 nucleotides: TGTGCCAGCAGCCTCAGGGGGTACCATGGCTACACCTTC.

Only a few counts were recorded for this clone. The rearrangement links TRBV7-2 to TRBJ1-4, with 8 bases aligning to TRBD1. The CDR3 is 15 amino acids. CDR1 is SGHTA, CDR2 FQGNSA, per germline. J gave up 6 bases and V 5 bases, and 8 bases lay outside the gene matches. Here the CDR3 reads CASSPSGGAYEKLFF. The CDR3 DNA reads as TGTGCCAGCAGCCCATCAGGGGGCGCGTATGAAAAACTGTTTTTT.

This chain links TRBV3-1 (or the pseudogene TRBV3-2) with TRBJ2-5, with D unclear. The CDR3 runs to 14 residues. Germline V gives CDR1 LGHDT, CDR2 YNNKEL (reference sequence). V was trimmed by 0 bases and J by 2 bases, leaving 7 bases between them. The CDR3 loop is CASSQDEVQETQYF. The CDR3 DNA follows: TGTGCCAGCAGCCAAGATGAGGTACAAGAGACCCAGTACTTC.

V gene TRBV4-3 combines with J gene TRBJ2-4; 7 bases fit TRBD2. The CDR3 runs to 15 residues. Germline values: CDR1 LGHNA, CDR2 YSLEER. V lost 0 bases to trimming and J lost 6 bases; unmatched junction nucleotides: 5. The CDR3 bases are TGCGCCAGCAGCCAAGATATCGGGGGGTTAAACATTCAGTACTTC. It translates to CASSQDIGGLNIQYF.

The table lists this clone with a count of one. The J gene is TRBJ2-2, the V gene TRBV7-2; 9 bases are a match to TRBD2. Germline CDR1 is SGHTA and CDR2 is FQGNSA. J lost 9 bases, V lost 1 base, and 3 bases had no gene match. There are 14 residues in the CDR3. The CDR3 here is CASSLGTSVRELFF. CDR3 nucleotides: TGTGCCAGCAGCTTAGGGACTAGCGTCCGGGAGCTGTTTTTT.

The chain carries TRBV19 and TRBJ2-5; TRBD2 is a possible D gene (6 bases). This CDR3 is built from 14 residues. Germline CDR1 is LNHDA and CDR2 is SQIVND (reference sequence). Between the trimmed V and J ends, which lost 7 bases and 2 bases, there was a span of 14 bases. The CDR3 coding sequence is TGTGCCAGTAAGGGGATGGGGGGACAAGAGACCCAGTACTTC. Protein product: CASKGMGGQETQYF. The variable domain in full, completed from reference TRBV19 and TRBJ2-5, reads DGGITQSPKYLFRKEGQNVTLSCEQNLNHDAMYWYRQDPGQGLRLIYYSQIVNDFQKGDIAEGYSVSREKKESFPLTVTSAQKNPTAFYLCASKGMGGQETQYFGPGTRLLVL.

The gene calls are TRBV4-1 and TRBJ1-4, with D possibly TRBD1 on 6 matching bases. The length of the CDR3 is 15 residues. Germline V gene sequence: CDR1 MGHRA, CDR2 YSYEKL. Trimming removed 1 base at V and 5 bases at J, with 11 bases between. CDR3 DNA sequence: TGCGCCAGCAGCCAAGTCACCCAGGGGAATGAAAAACTGTTTTTT. Translating it yields CASSQVTQGNEKLFF.

This chain uses TRBV18 with TRBJ1-1; D ambiguous. CDR3 length: 15 amino acids. Trimming shortened V by 1 base and J by 0 bases, and 9 bases separated the two germline ends. Germline CDR1 is KGHSH and CDR2 is LQKENI. As DNA, the CDR3 is TGTGCCAGCTCACCACGCTCAGAGGTGAACACTGAAGCTTTCTTT. This codes for CASSPRSEVNTEAFF.

The chain combines TRBV30 with TRBJ1-5; perhaps TRBD1 as D (5 bases). Trimming shortened V by 1 base and J by 6 bases, and 10 bases separated the two germline ends. There are 13 residues in the CDR3. The germline V gene encodes CDR1 GTSNPN and CDR2 SVGIG (reference sequence). The CDR3 DNA sequence: TGTGCCTGGAGTGGCCAGGGAAGTCAGCCCCAGCATTTT. Translation gives CAWSGQGSQPQHF. Full variable domain (missing parts from reference TRBV30 and TRBJ1-5): SQTIHQWPATLVQPVGSPLSLECTVEGTSNPNLYWYRQAAGRGLQLLFYSVGIGQISSEVPQNLSASRPQDRQFILSSKKLLLSDSGFYLCAWSGQGSQPQHFGDGTRLSIL.

J is TRBJ2-5 and V is TRBV12-3 or TRBV12-4; D uncertain. The CDR3 covers 11 residues. The ends were cut back, 6 bases at V and 5 bases at J, with 7 bases in the middle. CDR3 DNA sequence: TGTGCCAGCAGCCCCGGGGAGACCCAGTACTTC. Its translation is CASSPGETQYF.

This chain uses TRBV9 with TRBJ1-2, with D hard to call. The germline gives CDR1 SGDLS, CDR2 YYNGEE. The V end was cut by 3 bases, the J end by 7 bases, with 16 bases between. The CDR3 totals 14 residues. The DNA for the CDR3 is TGTGCCAGCAGCGCGCGGCTCCGTGAATCTGGCTACACCTTC. Its translation is CASSARLRESGYTF.

This sequence joins TRBV2 and TRBJ1-6; D gene uncertain. The CDR3 spans 12 residues. Germline lookup yields CDR1 SNHLY and CDR2 FYNNEI. Trimming took off 5 bases at V and 14 bases at J, with 13 bases between the two ends. The CDR3 DNA is TGTGCCAGCAGTATTATCCTCCCGGCCCTCCACTTT. This encodes CASSIILPALHF.

The V and J genes are TRBV6-5 and TRBJ1-1; D unclear. V was pared by 4 bases and J by 1 base, with 10 bases between. Germline assignment: CDR1 MNHEY and CDR2 SVGAGI. This CDR3 has 14 residues. This CDR3 reads CASSSYRGNTEAFF. CDR3 nucleotide sequence: TGTGCCAGCAGTTCCTATCGCGGGAACACTGAAGCTTTCTTT.

The chain links TRBV28 to TRBJ1-6; TRBD1 is a possible D gene (5 bases). Germline lookup yields CDR1 MDHEN and CDR2 SYDVKM. Trimming shortened V by 4 bases and J by 7 bases, and 20 bases separated the two germline ends. The CDR3 spans 17 residues. Here the CDR3 DNA reads TGTGCCAGCAGTTACCCTTCGGGGGAAGGCAGCAATTCACCCCTCCACTTT. It translates to CASSYPSGEGSNSPLHF.

The chain couples TRBV7-2 to TRBJ1-2; D remains ambiguous. The V gene lost 8 bases and the J gene lost 4 bases, with 14 bases spanning the gap. The CDR3 spans 13 residues. Germline V gene sequence: CDR1 SGHTA, CDR2 FQGNSA. The CDR3 DNA is TGTGCCAGCTCTTCTCGGAGTGGCTATGGCTACACCTTC. Protein product: CASSSRSGYGYTF.

This clone occurred a few times. This rearrangement joins TRBV5-4 to TRBJ1-2; TRBD1 matches 9 bases. V shed 6 bases, J shed 8 bases, and the junction held 8 bases outside the gene matches. Per the germline V gene, CDR1 is SGHNT and CDR2 is YYREEE (reference sequence). This CDR3 has 13 amino acids. The CDR3 DNA sequence: TGTGCCAGCACCGGAGACAGGGGGTTGGGCTACACCTTC. Amino acids: CASTGDRGLGYTF.

The chain joins TRBV24-1 to TRBJ2-3; 7 nucleotides line up with TRBD1. With 5 bases clipped from V and 3 bases from J, the junction kept 7 bases outside the gene matches. The CDR3 covers 15 residues. Germline V gene data show CDR1 as KGHDR and CDR2 as SFDVKD. The CDR3 DNA reads as TGTGCCACCAGTGGCGCCGGGACAGAGACAGATACGCAGTATTTT. Its protein is CATSGAGTETDTQYF.

The V and J genes are TRBV7-3 and TRBJ1-5; TRBD1 aligns across 7 bases. V was clipped by 5 bases and J by 0 bases; unmatched bases: 7. Germline assignment: CDR1 SGHTA and CDR2 FQGTGA. This CDR3 is built from 16 residues. CDR3 residues: CASSTGTAYSNQPQHF. The CDR3 nucleotides read TGTGCCAGCAGCACAGGGACAGCCTATAGCAATCAGCCCCAGCATTTT.

The rearrangement links TRBV27 to TRBJ2-1, with 10 bases identical to TRBD2. The germline CDR1 and CDR2 sequences are MNHEY and SMNVEV (reference sequence). This CDR3 has 15 amino acids. V was clipped by 5 bases and J by 2 bases; unmatched bases: 3. The CDR3 coding sequence is TGTGCCAGCAGTATGAGCGGGGGGGCCTACAATGAGCAGTTCTTC. Amino acid sequence: CASSMSGGAYNEQFF.

This sequence joins TRBV21-1 and TRBJ1-6; the table gives TRBD1 as D, unverified against the DNA. TRBV21-1 corresponds to a pseudogene. The CDR3 contains 18 residues. The CDR3 loop is CASTLKRDREDYNSPLHF. The DNA for the CDR3 is TGTGCCAGCACCCTGAAAAGGGACAGGGAAGACTATAATTCACCCCTCCACTTT.

V is TRBV5-1 and J is TRBJ1-1, with D perhaps TRBD1 (5 bases). The CDR3 contains 13 residues. Germline CDR1 reads SGHRS; CDR2 reads YFSETQ. V was trimmed by 0 bases and J by 11 bases, leaving 14 bases between them. The CDR3 protein is CASSLAGGGLAFF. The CDR3 nucleotides are TGCGCCAGCAGCTTGGCTGGGGGAGGATTGGCTTTCTTT. The entire variable domain, with the rest obtained from reference TRBV5-1 and TRBJ1-1, is as follows: KAGVTQTPRYLIKTRGQQVTLSCSPISGHRSVSWYQQTPGQGLQFLFEYFSETQRNKGNFPGRFSGRQFSNSRSEMNVSTLELGDSALYLCASSLAGGGLAFFGQGTRLTVV.

In this sample, this clone turned up once. The genes are TRBV5-1 and TRBJ1-4; D remains unclear. V gave up 1 base and J gave up 5 bases, with 12 bases separating them. There are 15 residues in the CDR3. Germline V gene sequence: CDR1 SGHRS, CDR2 YFSETQ. The CDR3 DNA reads as TGCGCCAGCAGCTTGATCGGCAGTAGCAATGAAAAACTGTTTTTT. This gives the protein CASSLIGSSNEKLFF.

The chain combines TRBV19 with TRBJ1-1; no firm D call. The CDR3 extends over 14 amino acids. The V gene lost 7 bases and the J gene lost 0 bases, with 12 bases spanning the gap. CDR1 is LNHDA and CDR2 is SQIVND in the germline V gene (reference sequence). The CDR3 is CASTLRRMNTEAFF. CDR3 in DNA: TGTGCCAGTACCCTACGGCGGATGAACACTGAAGCTTTCTTT.

This clone was observed a few times. The chain has TRBV5-1 and TRBJ2-1, with TRBD1 identical over 8 bases. Per the germline V gene, CDR1 is SGHRS and CDR2 is YFSETQ. CDR3 length: 14 amino acids. Trimming took 3 bases from V and 7 from J; bases not matched to a gene: 6. CDR3 DNA: TGCGCCAGCAGCTGGTTAACAGGGGGGAATGAGCAGTTCTTC. Protein sequence: CASSWLTGGNEQFF.

The rearrangement uses TRBV5-4 and TRBJ2-6; D ambiguous. This CDR3 has 15 amino acids. Germline CDR1 and CDR2: SGHNT and YYREEE (reference sequence). Trimming cost V 2 bases and J 0 bases, with 6 bases left between them. CDR3 in DNA: TGTGCCAGCAGCTTCCACGGCTCTGGGGCCAACGTCCTGACTTTC. It codes for CASSFHGSGANVLTF.

This chain connects TRBV5-1 to TRBJ1-3; 7 bases align to TRBD1. J gave up 2 bases and V 0 bases, and 5 bases lay outside the gene matches. Germline V lookup: CDR1 SGHRS, CDR2 YFSETQ. The CDR3 totals 16 residues. This CDR3 is CASSLDPQGTGNTIYF. DNA for the CDR3: TGCGCCAGCAGCTTGGACCCACAGGGGACTGGAAACACCATATATTTT.

The rearrangement links TRBV2 to TRBJ1-6; 8 bases match TRBD1. The length of the CDR3 is 13 residues. Germline V gives CDR1 SNHLY, CDR2 FYNNEI. J gave up 11 bases and V 6 bases, and 6 bases lay outside the gene matches. The CDR3 region has the DNA TGTGCCAGCAGAGCGGACAGGGTCGCACCCCTCCACTTT. Protein: CASRADRVAPLHF.

The genes are TRBV13 and TRBJ1-1, with D uncertain. Germline CDR1 and CDR2: PRHDT and FYEKMQ (reference sequence). Trimming pared 0 bases from V and 0 bases from J, leaving 8 bases between. CDR3 length: 15 residues. CDR3: CASSLGPRMNTEAFF. CDR3 sequence (DNA): TGTGCCAGCAGCTTAGGTCCGAGAATGAACACTGAAGCTTTCTTT.